A selection of T cell receptor beta chains follows, all from one sample in a study of cytomegalovirus exposure and HLA in healthy donors. Clones were sequenced by immunoSEQ multiplex PCR, and TCRdb holds only the in-frame ones, with some missing. The repertoire holds almost 70,000 clones, with approximately 96% as singletons. Sequenced sample: PBMCs. The receptors here all came from a woman under 30 in good health and CMV-seropositive. The CDR3 runs from the conserved cysteine through the conserved F or W.

TRBJ2-3 TRBV2 14 CASSKSASTDTQYF
TRBJ1-3 TRBV7-2 15 CASKPGQGGGNTIYF
TRBJ2-4 TRBV19 14 CASSISGVLNIQYF
TRBJ2-1 TRBV5-1 15 CASSSGQVPYNEQFF
TRBJ2-7 TRBV18 12 CASSQEGYEQYF
TRBJ2-7 TRBV28 18 CASSFNLLAGGLTYEQYF
TRBJ2-1 TRBV27 15 CASSSPPTGVNEQFF
TRBJ1-4 TRBV5-5 15 CASSLRVATNEKLFF
TRBJ1-2 TRBV7-2 15 CASSQNPGAPRGYTF
TRBJ2-7 TRBV28 14 CASSSYSGSYEQYF
TRBJ2-5 TRBV5-4 14 CASSLGRTQETQYF
TRBJ2-3 TRBV15 13 CATSRTGGDTQYF
TRBJ2-7 TRBV28 16 CASSLNRQETYYEQYF
TRBJ2-3 TRBV30 16 CAWSVGTGGNTDTQYF
TRBJ1-6 TRBV30 13 CAWSVADNSPLHF
TRBJ2-1 TRBV2 17 CASSEARLVSPYNEQFF
TRBJ2-3 TRBV11-2 16 CASSFELAGITDTQYF
TRBJ2-1 TRBV28 16 CASSSASSTGYNEQFF
TRBJ2-3 TRBV29-1 11 CSGILVATQYF
TRBJ2-1 TRBV28 15 CASSDTGNLYNEQFF
TRBJ1-5 TRBV5-1 18 CASSQNQGTEYSNQPQHF
TRBJ1-5 TRBV28 16 CASKTQGARVNQPQHF
TRBJ2-5 TRBV7-9 15 CASSFTGTSEETQYF